This TCR beta chain was recorded in a study of blood T cell repertoires in COVID-19 (TCRdb year 2020). Describing the broader study: Samples from collaborators originated in the United States, Italy and Spain and spanned both the acute and convalescent phases of COVID-19. The material from the prospective study consisted of cDNA or gDNA derived from T cells, B-cell-depleted T cells, or PBMCs. Subjects who had been exposed to COVID-19, were actively infected with it, or had recovered from it provided the deeply sampled blood TCRbeta repertoires that made up the dataset. The repertoires were made available in a free public database intended to serve as a resource for research on the immune response to SARS-CoV-2. Samples came from the ongoing ImmuneRACE study (first 160 participants) plus 1,254 subjects from 6 global collaborators. A de-identified subject ID, COVID-19 status, age in years and sex were almost always included in the sample metadata. Where HLA class I and class II types were available, the types were taken from metadata supplied by the sample provider, not from assay-based typing.

V and J lose 5 bases and 5 bases, and a span of 10 bases separates them. The CDR3 contains 13 residues, cysteine and phenylalanine counted. Only the CDR3 DNA stays, 39 bases, in frame from base 1. The germline V gene provides CDR1 LGHNA and CDR2 YNFKEQ. At one collaborating source in Seattle, patients were enrolled during active infection and were followed longitudinally through the course of disease. Whole blood was collected in K2EDTA tubes by collaborating institutions according to the institutions' own protocols. Collaborator samples were shipped for TCRbeta analysis as frozen whole blood, isolated PBMCs, or DNA extracted from either sample type. What the authors observed across the whole study: How much clinical and demographic metadata was included differed by source and by participant, and the metadata was provided uncurated.

The immunoSEQ Assay, a bias-controlled multiplex PCR, was used to amplify TCRbeta CDR3 regions from genomic DNA. The paper's processing steps were these. The number of nucleated cells in each sample was estimated from the amplification of reference gene primers within the assay. Sequence reads were collapsed and filtered to measure the absolute abundance of every unique TCRbeta CDR3 rearrangement. For each sample, productive Simpson clonality was calculated as the square root of Simpson's diversity index across productive rearrangements. Held by TCRdb, this immuneACCESS table contains in-frame sequences only and omits some clones. Under half of the omission traces to an unresolved V gene where checked; the cause of the rest is unknown. D and trimming come from the DNA, and the V and J calls and clone size come from that table. Across this sample there are some 500,000 clones, with roughly 89% seen only once. The ten largest account for less than 9% of the sample.

Comments on this clone: Its antigen target is currently unknown. Base qualities are not provided; no much larger clone lies one nucleotide away.

Sequenced input: peripheral blood. This clonotype was obtained from a woman in her fifties or sixties with COVID-19, enrolled during active disease. The chain links TRBV4-2 with TRBJ1-5; a tentative D match to TRBD1 spans 6 bases. The DNA sequence is as follows: TGTGCCAGCAGCGAGGGGGAATATCAGCCCCAGCATTTT. This gives the protein CASSEGEYQPQHF.